The 8 T cell receptor beta chains listed next were all sequenced from one sample in a study of cytomegalovirus exposure and HLA in healthy donors. PCR employed 60 Vbeta and 13 Jbeta primers. Repertoires were generated with immunoSEQ multiplex PCR, while TCRdb's copy carries only in-frame clones and drops some. The sample carries under 150,000 clones, roughly three quarters recorded once. Sequences were obtained from PBMCs. All receptors derive from a woman aged 50 to 60 in good health and CMV-seronegative.

This clone was detected only a few times. The chain has TRBV28 and TRBJ1-2; D is uncertain. Per germline, CDR1 MDHEN and CDR2 SYDVKM. The CDR3 has 14 amino acids. The V and J ends lost 3 bases and 4 bases respectively, with 12 bases between them. The CDR3 loop is CASSFDRGSYGYTF. The CDR3 bases are TGTGCCAGCAGTTTCGATCGGGGATCCTATGGCTACACCTTC.

V and J are TRBV5-8 and TRBJ1-5; 7 bases agree with TRBD1. Germline V gene data show CDR1 as SGHTS and CDR2 as YDEGEE. The ends lost 4 bases at V and 4 bases at J; junction bases unmatched: 5. The CDR3 covers 14 residues. Written as DNA, the CDR3 is TGTGCCAGCAGCGAGACAGGGTGGAATCAGCCCCAGCATTTT. As protein: CASSETGWNQPQHF.

This chain uses TRBV7-9 with TRBJ1-1; tentative D call: TRBD1 (6 bases). CDR1 SEHNR and CDR2 FQNEAQ come from the germline V gene (reference sequence). This CDR3 has 13 residues. In DNA form, the CDR3 reads TGTGCGAGCGAGAAAACCAGGGGCACTGAAGCTTTCTTT. This gives the protein CASEKTRGTEAFF.

A few counts support this clone. The chain couples TRBV19 to TRBJ1-3, with TRBD1 identical over 8 bases. The germline CDR1 and CDR2 sequences are LNHDA and SQIVND (reference sequence). V shed 6 bases, J shed 0 bases, and the junction held 7 bases outside the gene matches. The length of the CDR3 is 16 residues. The CDR3 bases are TGTGCCAGTAGGCGACCAGGGGGCAGCTCTGGAAACACCATATATTTT. Protein sequence: CASRRPGGSSGNTIYF.

The V and J genes are TRBV14 and TRBJ1-1; 7 bases agree with TRBD1. Looked up from germline, CDR1 is SGHDN and CDR2 is FVKESK. The CDR3 is 18 residues long. V dropped 5 bases and J dropped 2; count of bases not matched to a gene: 17. CDR3 sequence (DNA): TGTGCCAGCAGCAAAGCCGCACCGGGACAGAGGATAAACACTGAAGCTTTCTTT. It encodes CASSKAAPGQRINTEAFF.

The gene calls are TRBV9 and TRBJ2-5; TRBD1 matches 7 bases. The DNA matches TRBJ2-7 better at its end, which makes the J call doubtful. Germline CDR1 and CDR2: SGDLS and YYNGEE. The CDR3 sequence is 15 residues long. CDR3 bases: TGTGCCAGCAGCGTTGCCTCCGGGACAGCCCACGAGCAGTACTTC. It yields the protein CASSVASGTAHEQYF.

The chain has TRBV5-1 and TRBJ1-6, with D possibly being TRBD1 (5 bases). Germline CDR1 reads SGHRS; CDR2 reads YFSETQ. The CDR3 consists of 15 residues. Trimming left V 1 base short and J 8 bases short, with 13 bases between. The CDR3 reads CASSLTGRDYSPLHF. The CDR3 DNA is TGCGCCAGCAGCTTGACCGGACGGGACTATTCACCCCTCCACTTT.

This clone was detected once. The DNA of the CDR3 is TGCGCCAGCAGCGCCGAAGGACAGGGGTCAGATACGCAGTATTTT. This encodes CASSAEGQGSDTQYF. The chain is built from TRBV5-1 and TRBJ2-3; TRBD1 matches at 9 bases. Per the germline V gene, CDR1 is SGHRS and CDR2 is YFSETQ. With V trimmed by 4 bases and J by 4 bases, 7 bases remained unmatched. The CDR3 loop spans 15 amino acids.